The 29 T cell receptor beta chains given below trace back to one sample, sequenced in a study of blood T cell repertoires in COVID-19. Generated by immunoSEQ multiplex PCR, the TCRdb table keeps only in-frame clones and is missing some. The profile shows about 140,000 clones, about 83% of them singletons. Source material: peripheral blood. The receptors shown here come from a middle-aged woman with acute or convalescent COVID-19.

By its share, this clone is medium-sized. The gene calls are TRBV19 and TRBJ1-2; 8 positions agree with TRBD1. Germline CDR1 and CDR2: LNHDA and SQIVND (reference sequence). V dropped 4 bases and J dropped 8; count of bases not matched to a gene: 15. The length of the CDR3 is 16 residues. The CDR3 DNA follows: TGTGCCAGTAGTACCTACCCAGGACAGGGCCTCTCGGGCTACACCTTC. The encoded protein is CASSTYPGQGLSGYTF.

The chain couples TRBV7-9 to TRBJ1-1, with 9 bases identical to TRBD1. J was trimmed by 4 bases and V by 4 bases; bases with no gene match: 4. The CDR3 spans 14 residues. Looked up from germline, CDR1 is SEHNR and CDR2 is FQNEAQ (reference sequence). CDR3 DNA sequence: TGTGCCAGCAGCTGGGGACAGGGATCCACTGAAGCTTTCTTT. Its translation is CASSWGQGSTEAFF.

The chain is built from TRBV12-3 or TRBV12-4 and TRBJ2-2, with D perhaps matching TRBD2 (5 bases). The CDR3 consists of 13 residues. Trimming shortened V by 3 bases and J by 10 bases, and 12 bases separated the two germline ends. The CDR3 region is CASSFRAAEELFF. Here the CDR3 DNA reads TGTGCCAGCAGTTTTAGAGCGGCCGAGGAGCTGTTTTTT.

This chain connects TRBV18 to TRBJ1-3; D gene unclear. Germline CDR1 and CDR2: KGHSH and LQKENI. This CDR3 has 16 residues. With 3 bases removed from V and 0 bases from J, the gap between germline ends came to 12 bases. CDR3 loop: CASSPQWQISGNTIYF. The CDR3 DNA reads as TGTGCCAGCTCACCTCAGTGGCAGATCTCTGGAAACACCATATATTTT.

The CDR3 DNA follows: TGTGCCAGCAGCCTCGACAGGGCTGGGTCCAAAAACATTCAGTACTTC. It codes for CASSLDRAGSKNIQYF. This rearrangement joins TRBV3-1 (or the pseudogene TRBV3-2) to TRBJ2-4, with 7 bases matching TRBD1. The CDR3 runs 16 residues. V gave up 4 bases and J gave up 2 bases; unmatched junction bases: 8. CDR1 is LGHDT and CDR2 is YNNKEL in the germline V gene (reference sequence).

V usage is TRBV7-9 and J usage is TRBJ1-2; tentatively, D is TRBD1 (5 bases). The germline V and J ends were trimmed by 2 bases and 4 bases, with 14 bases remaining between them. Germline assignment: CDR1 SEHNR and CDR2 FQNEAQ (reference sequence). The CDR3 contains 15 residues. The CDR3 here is CASSLSGTEGYGYTF. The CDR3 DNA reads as TGTGCCAGCAGCTTATCCGGGACGGAGGGCTATGGCTACACCTTC.

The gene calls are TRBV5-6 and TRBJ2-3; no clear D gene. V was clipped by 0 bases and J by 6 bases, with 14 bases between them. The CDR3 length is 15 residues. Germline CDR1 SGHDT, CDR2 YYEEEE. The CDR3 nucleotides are TGTGCCAGCAGCTTGGAAGCCGCCCCTTGGGATACGCAGTATTTT. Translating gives CASSLEAAPWDTQYF.

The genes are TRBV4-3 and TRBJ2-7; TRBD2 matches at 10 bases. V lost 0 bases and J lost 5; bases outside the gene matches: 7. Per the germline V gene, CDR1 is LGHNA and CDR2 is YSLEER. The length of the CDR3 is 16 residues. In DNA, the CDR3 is TGCGCCAGCAGCCAAGATCGGGCTAGCGGGGGCCACGAGCAGTACTTC. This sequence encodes CASSQDRASGGHEQYF.

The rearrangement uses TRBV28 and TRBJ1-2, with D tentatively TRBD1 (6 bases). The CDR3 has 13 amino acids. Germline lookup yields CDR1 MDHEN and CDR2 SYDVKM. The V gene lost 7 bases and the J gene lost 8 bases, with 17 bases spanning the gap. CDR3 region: CASISETGNGYTF. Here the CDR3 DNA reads TGTGCCAGCATCTCTGAAACAGGGAACGGCTACACCTTC.

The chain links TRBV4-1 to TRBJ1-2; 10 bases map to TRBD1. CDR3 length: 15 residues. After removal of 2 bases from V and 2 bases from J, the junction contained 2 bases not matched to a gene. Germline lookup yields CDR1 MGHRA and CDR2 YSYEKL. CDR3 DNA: TGCGCCAGCAGCCAAACGACAGGGGGCAACTATGGCTACACCTTC. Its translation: CASSQTTGGNYGYTF.

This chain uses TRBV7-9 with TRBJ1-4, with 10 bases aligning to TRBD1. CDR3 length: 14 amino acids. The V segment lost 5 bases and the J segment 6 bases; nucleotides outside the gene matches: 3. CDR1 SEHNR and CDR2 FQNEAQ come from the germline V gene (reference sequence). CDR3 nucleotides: TGTGCCAGCAGCCCAGGACAGGGGGATGAAAAACTGTTTTTT. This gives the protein CASSPGQGDEKLFF.

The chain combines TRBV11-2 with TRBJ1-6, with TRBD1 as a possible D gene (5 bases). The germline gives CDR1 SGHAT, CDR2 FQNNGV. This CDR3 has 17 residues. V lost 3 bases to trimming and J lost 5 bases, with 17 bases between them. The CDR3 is CASSLWGGDGDNSPLHF. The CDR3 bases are TGTGCCAGCAGCTTGTGGGGCGGGGACGGCGATAATTCACCCCTCCACTTT.

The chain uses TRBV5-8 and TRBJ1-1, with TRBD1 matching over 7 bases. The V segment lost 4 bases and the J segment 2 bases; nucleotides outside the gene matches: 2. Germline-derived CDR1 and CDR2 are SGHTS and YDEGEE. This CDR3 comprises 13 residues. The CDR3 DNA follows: TGTGCCAGCAGCAGGGGGCTCAACACTGAAGCTTTCTTT. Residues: CASSRGLNTEAFF.

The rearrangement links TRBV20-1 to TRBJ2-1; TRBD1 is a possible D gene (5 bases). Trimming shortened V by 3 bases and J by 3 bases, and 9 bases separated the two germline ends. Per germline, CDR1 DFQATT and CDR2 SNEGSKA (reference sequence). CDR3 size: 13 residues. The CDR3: CSASNQGYNEQFF. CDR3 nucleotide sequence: TGCAGTGCTAGTAATCAGGGCTACAATGAGCAGTTCTTC.

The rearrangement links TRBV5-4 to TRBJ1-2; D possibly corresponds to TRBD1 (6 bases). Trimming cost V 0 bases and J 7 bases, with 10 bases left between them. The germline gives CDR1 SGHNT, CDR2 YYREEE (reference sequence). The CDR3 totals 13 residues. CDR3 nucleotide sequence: TGTGCCAGCAGCTTGGACAGGGCTGGTGGCTACACCTTC. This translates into CASSLDRAGGYTF. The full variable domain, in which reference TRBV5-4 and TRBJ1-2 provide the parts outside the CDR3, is ETGVTQSPTHLIKTRGQQVTLRCSSQSGHNTVSWYQQALGQGPQFIFQYYREEENGRGNFPPRFSGLQFPNYSSELNVNALELDDSALYLCASSLDRAGGYTFGSGTRLTVV.

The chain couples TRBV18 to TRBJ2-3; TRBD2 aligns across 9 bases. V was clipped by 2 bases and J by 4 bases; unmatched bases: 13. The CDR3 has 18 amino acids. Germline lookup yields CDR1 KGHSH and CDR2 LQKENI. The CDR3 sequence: CASSPSRASGNQADTQYF. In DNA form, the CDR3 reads TGTGCCAGCTCACCATCTAGGGCTAGCGGGAATCAGGCAGATACGCAGTATTTT.

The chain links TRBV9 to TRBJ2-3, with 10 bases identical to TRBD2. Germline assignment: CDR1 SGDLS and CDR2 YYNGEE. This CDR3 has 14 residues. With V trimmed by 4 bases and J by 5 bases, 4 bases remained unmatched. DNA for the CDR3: TGTGCCAGCAGCACTCGGACTAGCGGAGATACGCAGTATTTT. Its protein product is CASSTRTSGDTQYF.

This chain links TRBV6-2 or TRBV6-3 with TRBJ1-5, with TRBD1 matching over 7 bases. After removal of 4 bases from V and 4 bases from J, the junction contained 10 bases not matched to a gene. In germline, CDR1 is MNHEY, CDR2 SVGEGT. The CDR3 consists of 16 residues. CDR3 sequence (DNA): TGTGCCAGCAGTTGGACAGGCCCCCGAGGAAATCAGCCCCAGCATTTT. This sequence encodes CASSWTGPRGNQPQHF.

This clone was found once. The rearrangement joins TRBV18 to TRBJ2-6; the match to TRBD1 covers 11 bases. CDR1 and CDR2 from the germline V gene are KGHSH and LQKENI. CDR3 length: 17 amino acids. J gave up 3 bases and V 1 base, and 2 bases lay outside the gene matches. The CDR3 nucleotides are TGTGCCAGCTCACCACGGACAGGGGGCAGTGGGGCCAACGTCCTGACTTTC. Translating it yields CASSPRTGGSGANVLTF.

In DNA, the CDR3 is TGTGCCAGCAGAGACACGGTCGGTCAGCCCCAGCATTTT. Translated, it gives CASRDTVGQPQHF. The rearrangement joins TRBV27 to TRBJ1-5; D unresolved. Germline V gene sequence: CDR1 MNHEY, CDR2 SMNVEV (reference sequence). Trimming left V 6 bases short and J 6 bases short, with 12 bases between. The CDR3 is 13 residues long.

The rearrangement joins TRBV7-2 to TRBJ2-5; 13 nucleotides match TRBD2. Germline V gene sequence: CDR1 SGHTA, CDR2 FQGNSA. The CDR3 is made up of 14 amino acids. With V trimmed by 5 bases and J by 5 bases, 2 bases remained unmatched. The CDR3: CASSPTSGRETQYF. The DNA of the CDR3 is TGTGCCAGCAGCCCGACTAGCGGGAGGGAGACCCAGTACTTC.

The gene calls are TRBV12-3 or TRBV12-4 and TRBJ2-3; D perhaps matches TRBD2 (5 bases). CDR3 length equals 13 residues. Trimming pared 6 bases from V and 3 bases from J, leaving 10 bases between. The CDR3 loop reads CASSLTTTDTQYF. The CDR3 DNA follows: TGTGCCAGCAGCCTGACTACGACAGATACGCAGTATTTT.

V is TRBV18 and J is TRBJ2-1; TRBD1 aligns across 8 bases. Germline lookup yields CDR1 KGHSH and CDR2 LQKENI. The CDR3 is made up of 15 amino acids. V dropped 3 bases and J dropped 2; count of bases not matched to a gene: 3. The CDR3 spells CASSPSGQAYNEQFF. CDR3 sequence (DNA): TGTGCCAGCTCACCTTCGGGACAGGCCTACAATGAGCAGTTCTTC.

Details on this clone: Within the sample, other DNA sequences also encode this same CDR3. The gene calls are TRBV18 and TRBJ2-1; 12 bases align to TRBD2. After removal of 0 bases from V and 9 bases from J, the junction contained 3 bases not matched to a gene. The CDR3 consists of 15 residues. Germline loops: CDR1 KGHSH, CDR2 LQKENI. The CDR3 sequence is CASSPPTSGGSEQFF. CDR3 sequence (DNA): TGTGCCAGCTCACCACCTACTAGCGGGGGGAGTGAGCAGTTCTTC. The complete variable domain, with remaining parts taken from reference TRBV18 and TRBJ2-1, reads NAGVMQNPRHLVRRRGQEARLRCSPMKGHSHVYWYRQLPEEGLKFMVYLQKENIIDESGMPKERFSAEFPKEGPSILRIQQVVRGDSAAYFCASSPPTSGGSEQFFGPGTRLTVL.

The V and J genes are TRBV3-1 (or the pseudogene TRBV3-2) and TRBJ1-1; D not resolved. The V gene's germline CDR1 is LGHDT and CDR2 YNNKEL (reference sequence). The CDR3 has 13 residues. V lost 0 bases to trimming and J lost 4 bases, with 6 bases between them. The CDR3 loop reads CASSQDSGTEAFF. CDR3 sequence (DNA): TGTGCCAGCAGCCAAGATAGTGGCACTGAAGCTTTCTTT.

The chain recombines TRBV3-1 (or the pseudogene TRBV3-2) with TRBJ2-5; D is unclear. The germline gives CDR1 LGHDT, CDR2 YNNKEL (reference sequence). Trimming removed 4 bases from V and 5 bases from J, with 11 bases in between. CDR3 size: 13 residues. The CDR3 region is CASSPTSLETQYF. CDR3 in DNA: TGTGCCAGCAGCCCCACATCCTTGGAGACCCAGTACTTC.

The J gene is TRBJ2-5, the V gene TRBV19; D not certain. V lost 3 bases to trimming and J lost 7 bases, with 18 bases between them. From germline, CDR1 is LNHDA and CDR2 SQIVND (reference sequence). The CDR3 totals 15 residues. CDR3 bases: TGTGCCAGTAGTATTGGTGCGACTTCCTCGGGGACCCAGTACTTC. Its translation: CASSIGATSSGTQYF.

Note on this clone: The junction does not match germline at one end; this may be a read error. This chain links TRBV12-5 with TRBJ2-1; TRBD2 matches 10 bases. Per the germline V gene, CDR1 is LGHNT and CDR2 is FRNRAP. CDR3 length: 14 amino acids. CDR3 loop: CASGLERGGGDLLF. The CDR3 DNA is TGTGCTAGTGGTTTGGAGCGGGGGGGCGGTGATTTGCTCTTC. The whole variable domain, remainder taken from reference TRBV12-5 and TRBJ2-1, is DARVTQTPRHKVTEMGQEVTMRCQPILGHNTVFWYRQTMMQGLELLAYFRNRAPLDDSGMPKDRFSAEMPDATLATLKIQPSEPRDSAVYFCASGLERGGGDLLFGPGTRLTVL.

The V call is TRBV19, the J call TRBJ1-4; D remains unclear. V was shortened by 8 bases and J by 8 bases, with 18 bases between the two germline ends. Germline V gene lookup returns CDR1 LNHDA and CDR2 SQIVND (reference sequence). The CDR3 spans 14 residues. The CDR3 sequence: CASWGGVSGEKLFF. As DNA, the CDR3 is TGTGCCAGTTGGGGAGGAGTATCGGGCGAAAAACTGTTTTTT.